The source of this TCR beta chain is a study of T cells after posttransplantation cyclophosphamide (dated by TCRdb to 2016 to 2017). Study-level background: Using TRB sequencing, the study followed how the T cell repertoire reconstituted after myeloablative bone marrow transplantation in which posttransplantation cyclophosphamide served as GVHD prophylaxis. Up to 3 additional blood samples from 2 to 5.2 years after transplant were also TRB-sequenced in 3 patients, as was pretransplant blood from several patients. Public TRB sequences were queried against a database of over 3,000 sequences associated with responses to pathogens, tumor antigens, self-antigens and alloantigens. Samples from roughly 35 PTCy-treated patients, along with samples from some 17 of their related bone marrow donors, underwent antigen receptor sequencing. TRB sequencing was performed on blood from all 30 or so PTCy patients with 1-year posttransplant specimens. Because TRA and TRB clonality correlated tightly in 8 to 10 samples, the subsequent TCR analyses were limited to TRB only.

The investigation overall reported the following: At 1-2 months, donor-recipient similarity was low but rose over the first year, and the later blood repertoires were often dominated by donor CD8+ memory clones. The TRB repertoires of T cells infiltrating skin or the GI tract showed only limited overlap with the TRB repertoires found in blood. Across roughly 49 patients, TRB clonality was highly associated with recipient CMV seropositivity and CMV reactivation, and diversity in PTCy patients was similar to diversity in CNI/methotrexate controls.

The CDR3, from cysteine to phenylalanine, totals 13 residues. The only DNA kept is the CDR3, 39 bases in frame from the first base. V is pruned by 4 bases and J by 4 bases, leaving 4 bases of the junction without a gene match. The germline V gene yields SGHRS for CDR1 and YFSETQ for CDR2. Genomic DNA was used for TRB sequencing, which was performed with the immunoSEQ assay at survey resolution or with the hsTCRB kit. For the original study's pipeline: The immunoSEQ software handled the initial read processing, while the LymphoSeq R package was used for the repertoire analyses. Clonality was computed as 1 minus normalized Shannon entropy; Gini coefficient was also calculated for each TRB dataset. Phenotypes of unsorted samples were inferred by mapping TRB sequences from sorted subsets of the recipient or donor onto the same recipient's unsorted samples. Held by TCRdb, this immuneACCESS table contains in-frame sequences only and omits some clones. Under half of the omission traces to an unresolved V gene where checked; the cause of the rest is unknown. V and J calls plus clone size are reproduced from that table; the DNA served to infer D and trimming. The table shows 35,000 to 55,000 clones here, with no singletons. More than 2% of the sample is in the top ten clones.

Regarding this clone: The specificity of this receptor is unknown. Per-base quality was not reported, and no clone a single base away is much larger than it.

Related bone marrow donors provided peripheral blood samples on the day of marrow donation. Peripheral blood and bone marrow mononuclear cells were isolated by Ficoll-Hypaque density centrifugation and cryopreserved. The sequence was obtained from a middle-aged man in good health, CMV-negative, and a related stem cell transplant donor. Sample: PBMCs. The rearranged chain carries TRBV5-1 and TRBJ1-1; TRBD1 lines up with 7 middle nucleotides. DNA sequence: TGCGCCAGCAGCACTGGGACAGTCACTGAAGCTTTCTTT. Its protein reads: CASSTGTVTEAFF. This CDR3, with the reference TRBV5-1 and TRBJ1-1 proteins standing in past its ends, gives the full variable domain KAGVTQTPRYLIKTRGQQVTLSCSPISGHRSVSWYQQTPGQGLQFLFEYFSETQRNKGNFPGRFSGRQFSNSRSEMNVSTLELGDSALYLCASSTGTVTEAFFGQGTRLTVV.